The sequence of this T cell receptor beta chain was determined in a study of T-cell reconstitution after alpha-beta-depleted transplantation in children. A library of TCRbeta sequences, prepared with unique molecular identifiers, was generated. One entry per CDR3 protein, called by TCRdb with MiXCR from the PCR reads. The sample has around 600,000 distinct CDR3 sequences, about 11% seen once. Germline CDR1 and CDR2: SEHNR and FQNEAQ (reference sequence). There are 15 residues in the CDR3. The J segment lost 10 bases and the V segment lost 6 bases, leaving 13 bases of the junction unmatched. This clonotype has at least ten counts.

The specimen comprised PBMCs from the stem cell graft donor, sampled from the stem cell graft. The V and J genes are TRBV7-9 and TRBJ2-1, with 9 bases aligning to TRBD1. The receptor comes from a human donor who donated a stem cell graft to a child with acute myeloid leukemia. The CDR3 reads CASSQGQGNSWEQFF. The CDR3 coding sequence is TGTGCCAGCAGTCAGGGACAGGGTAATTCTTGGGAGCAGTTCTTC.